This T cell receptor beta chain was identified during a study of shared clonotypes between healthy human individuals. The protocol was immunoSEQ multiplex PCR, while the TCRdb copy is restricted to in-frame clones and leaves out a portion. The repertoire has 2 million to 2.5 million clones, 93% of them found once; the top ten carry approximately 0.35%. Each of the donors was a healthy adult who was HIV-negative and had not had a recent acute infection or vaccination. The germline V gene has CDR1 SGHDT and CDR2 YYEEEE. This CDR3 spans 12 amino acids. Trimming left V 0 bases short and J 10 bases short, with 11 bases between.

The TCR comes from a man younger than 35 in good health. Some clones in this sample may be carry-over from other donors' samples. Sequences were obtained from naive CD4+ T cells from PBMCs. Described subset: CD45RA+ positively selected. The J gene is TRBJ2-7, the V gene TRBV5-6; D gene unclear. The CDR3 bases are TGTGCCAGCAGCTTGGACCGAACCATCCAGTACTTC. It specifies CASSLDRTIQYF.